This record looks at one TCR beta chain sequence and its context. The data derive from a study of technical replicates of blood from several donors. This CDR3 is 14 amino acids long. Germline-derived CDR1 and CDR2 are MNHEY and SVGAGI. J gave up 6 bases and V 6 bases, and 8 bases lay outside the gene matches. Data came from immunoSEQ multiplex PCR; TCRdb stores just in-frame clones and leaves some out. The repertoire holds about 49,000 clones, with more than 85% as singletons. This TCR came from a human donor in good health. Some clones in this sample may be carry-over from other donors' samples. The chain combines TRBV6-5 with TRBJ2-3; 8 bases map to TRBD1. Sequenced material: PBMCs. Here the CDR3 reads CASSLRTGRDTQYF. The CDR3 coding sequence is TGTGCCAGCAGCCTTCGGACAGGGCGGGATACGCAGTATTTT.